The next 21 T cell receptor beta chains were all read from a single sample in a study of T-cell memory formation after mild COVID-19. TCRdb re-called the 5' RACE reads through MiXCR, storing one row per CDR3 protein. This sample carries 300,000 or so distinct CDR3 sequences, 15% of them seen once, and the ten largest clones take 22%. The specimen was PBMCs or a T cell subset sorted from them (not recorded which). The source of these receptors is a man aged 18 to 29 who had mild COVID-19 (a few samples of this study predate the infection). Cell type and time point are not known.

This clonotype has a handful of counts. This chain joins TRBV20-1 and TRBJ2-3; maybe TRBD2 (7 bases). Germline lookup yields CDR1 DFQATT and CDR2 SNEGSKA (reference sequence). Trimming stripped 4 bases from V and 0 bases from J, with 23 bases between. CDR3 length: 18 amino acids. The CDR3, as DNA: TGCAGTGCTACCCGCGGGGGCCCCGCCTCTCTGAGCACAGATACGCAGTATTTT. Translated: CSATRGGPASLSTDTQYF.

The rearrangement links TRBV3-1 to TRBJ1-1; 7 bases line up with TRBD1. V was pared by 3 bases and J by 6 bases, with 4 bases of the junction left unmatched. The CDR3 is 13 residues long. CDR1 and CDR2 from the germline V gene are LGHDT and YNNKEL (reference sequence). CDR3 residues: CASSQTGSAEAFF. CDR3 nucleotides: TGTGCCAGCAGCCAGACAGGGAGCGCTGAAGCTTTCTTT.

J is TRBJ1-2 and V is TRBV12-3 or TRBV12-4; 10 nucleotides line up with TRBD1. V trimming: 4 bases; J trimming: 7 bases; junction bases outside the gene matches: 3. The CDR3 has 13 amino acids. The CDR3 reads CASSSWTGGGYTF. The CDR3, as DNA: TGTGCCAGCAGTTCTTGGACAGGGGGTGGCTACACCTTC.

This clonotype was detected a few times. This chain connects TRBV11-2 to TRBJ2-2, with TRBD2 identical over 9 bases. Germline loops: CDR1 SGHAT, CDR2 FQNNGV. The V gene end was trimmed by 4 bases and the J gene end by 4 bases; junction bases not matched to a gene: 4. The length of the CDR3 is 15 residues. CDR3 sequence: CASSSLAGVTGELFF. The CDR3 nucleotides are TGTGCCAGCAGCTCATTAGCGGGGGTCACCGGGGAGCTGTTTTTT.

The chain recombines TRBV4-2 with TRBJ2-2, with 10 bases that match TRBD1. The CDR3 is 18 amino acids. With V trimmed by 4 bases and J by 1 base, 9 bases remained unmatched. The germline V gene has CDR1 LGHNA and CDR2 YNFKEQ. The CDR3 loop reads CASSPVGTGVRNTGELFF. As DNA, the CDR3 is TGTGCCAGCAGCCCAGTCGGGACAGGGGTCCGGAACACCGGGGAGCTGTTTTTT.

V is TRBV12-3 or TRBV12-4 and J is TRBJ2-5; tentatively, D is TRBD2 (6 bases). V lost 7 bases and J lost 2, with 20 bases in between. This CDR3 is built from 16 residues. The CDR3 region is CASTRRAGAVQETQYF. CDR3 bases: TGTGCCAGCACCAGGAGGGCCGGGGCGGTACAAGAGACCCAGTACTTC.

The rearrangement joins TRBV5-1 to TRBJ2-7, with D hard to call. The CDR3 loop spans 15 amino acids. CDR1 and CDR2 from the germline V gene are SGHRS and YFSETQ. Trimming left V 4 bases short and J 3 bases short, with 17 bases between. CDR3 nucleotide sequence: TGCGCCAGCAGCCAGGACCCAGAAACCCTCTACGAGCAGTACTTC. The encoded protein is CASSQDPETLYEQYF.

The table lists this clonotype with a few counts. The rearrangement joins TRBV5-8 to TRBJ1-2; the match to TRBD1 covers 7 bases. The ends lost 4 bases at V and 8 bases at J; junction bases unmatched: 8. The CDR3 consists of 13 residues. CDR1 is SGHTS and CDR2 is YDEGEE in the germline V gene. The DNA for the CDR3 is TGTGCCAGCAGCCCTCAAAGGGGGCGAGGCTACACCTTC. Residues: CASSPQRGRGYTF.

The chain recombines TRBV18 with TRBJ2-6; D is perhaps TRBD1 (6 bases). V dropped 3 bases and J dropped 2 bases, with 14 bases sitting between them. The CDR3 totals 17 residues. Germline CDR1 KGHSH, CDR2 LQKENI. The CDR3 reads CASSPATGFPGANVLTF. In DNA, the CDR3 is TGTGCCAGCTCACCGGCTACAGGGTTCCCTGGGGCCAACGTCCTGACTTTC.

The chain combines TRBV7-9 with TRBJ1-1; tentatively, D is TRBD1 (5 bases). The CDR3 length is 14 residues. Germline V gene sequence: CDR1 SEHNR, CDR2 FQNEAQ (reference sequence). With 3 bases removed from V and 2 bases from J, the gap between germline ends came to 10 bases. The CDR3 region has the DNA TGTGCCAGCAGCTTCGGACAAGCAAACACTGAAGCTTTCTTT. It translates to CASSFGQANTEAFF.

Ten or more counts support this clonotype. The chain uses TRBV10-1 and TRBJ2-1, with D possibly being TRBD1 (5 bases). This CDR3 spans 14 amino acids. V lost 6 bases, J lost 8 bases, and 17 bases lay in between. Germline CDR1 and CDR2: WNHNN and SYGVQD (reference sequence). The CDR3 loop reads CASRQTQGSDEQFF. The CDR3 DNA reads as TGCGCCAGCAGACAAACCCAGGGAAGCGATGAGCAGTTCTTC.

This chain connects TRBV7-2 to TRBJ1-2; 12 nucleotides align to TRBD1. Looked up from germline, CDR1 is SGHTA and CDR2 is FQGNSA. V dropped 6 bases and J dropped 8; count of bases not matched to a gene: 7. The CDR3 totals 14 residues. Written as DNA, the CDR3 is TGTGCCAGCAGGCCGGGACAGGGGGCCTGGGGCTACACCTTC. Translating it yields CASRPGQGAWGYTF.

This clonotype has more than one count but fewer than ten. J is TRBJ1-2 and V is TRBV20-1; D unresolved. This CDR3 has 12 amino acids. Trimming pared 6 bases from V and 5 bases from J, leaving 13 bases between. The germline gives CDR1 DFQATT, CDR2 SNEGSKA (reference sequence). In nucleotides, the CDR3 is TGCAGTGCGGCAGCCAGCCTTTATGGCTACACCTTC. Translating it yields CSAAASLYGYTF.

DNA of the CDR3: TGTGCCAGCAGCCGGCGGGAGCAGTACGTC. It translates to CASSRREQYV. The rearrangement links TRBV5-6 to TRBJ2-7; no reliable D call. The germline V gene has CDR1 SGHDT and CDR2 YYEEEE. Deletions cut 4 bases from V and 7 bases from J, with 6 bases between. The CDR3 is 10 residues long.

The chain is built from TRBV10-3 and TRBJ2-3; D is uncertain. Between the trimmed V and J ends, which lost 6 bases and 6 bases, there was a span of 10 bases. There are 12 residues in the CDR3. In germline, CDR1 is ENHRY, CDR2 SYGVKD. Written as DNA, the CDR3 is TGTGCCATCAGCAACCGAGAGGATACGCAGTATTTT. It translates to CAISNREDTQYF.

This clonotype was found many times. V and J are TRBV5-1 and TRBJ2-1, with 8 bases fitting TRBD2. This CDR3 is built from 15 residues. The germline CDR1 and CDR2 sequences are SGHRS and YFSETQ. The V gene end was trimmed by 0 bases and the J gene end by 7 bases; junction bases not matched to a gene: 6. CDR3 in DNA: TGCGCCAGCAGCTTGGCCGGGGGGGCGCAGAATGAGCAGTTCTTC. Translation: CASSLAGGAQNEQFF.

The chain combines TRBV27 with TRBJ2-5, with TRBD2 identical over 8 bases. Germline values: CDR1 MNHEY, CDR2 SMNVEV (reference sequence). The CDR3 runs to 14 residues. Trimming cost V 4 bases and J 5 bases; bases outside gene matches: 6. The CDR3 loop reads CASSSAGVGETQYF. CDR3 nucleotides: TGTGCCAGCAGTTCAGCGGGGGTTGGGGAGACCCAGTACTTC.

This clonotype was observed many times. V usage is TRBV7-2 and J usage is TRBJ2-7, with D hard to call. This CDR3 has 15 residues. Germline CDR1 is SGHTA and CDR2 is FQGNSA. Trimming stripped 2 bases from V and 0 bases from J, with 11 bases between. The CDR3 DNA reads as TGTGCCAGCAGCTTAAGGGCCTTGAGCTCCTACGAGCAGTACTTC. Its protein product is CASSLRALSSYEQYF.

The chain links TRBV7-8 to TRBJ1-5; D ambiguous. The V end lost 3 bases, the J end lost 8 bases, and 5 bases lay between the germline ends. The CDR3 loop spans 11 amino acids. Germline assignment: CDR1 SGHVS and CDR2 FQNEAQ. The CDR3 protein is CASSLGEPQHF. For the CDR3, the DNA is TGTGCCAGCAGCTTGGGAGAGCCCCAGCATTTT.

At least ten counts were recorded for this clonotype. The rearrangement links TRBV7-3 to TRBJ2-2; 7 bases are shared with TRBD2. From germline, CDR1 is SGHTA and CDR2 FQGTGA. After removal of 2 bases from V and 2 bases from J, the junction contained 2 bases not matched to a gene. CDR3 length: 15 residues. The DNA for the CDR3 is TGTGCCAGCAGCTTAGGGGGGGTTAACACCGGGGAGCTGTTTTTT. Residues: CASSLGGVNTGELFF.

The chain has TRBV12-3 or TRBV12-4 and TRBJ1-2, with D unclear. This CDR3 has 12 residues. Trimming stripped 3 bases from V and 2 bases from J, with 4 bases between. CDR3 sequence: CASSFNNYGYTF. CDR3 DNA: TGTGCCAGCAGTTTTAACAACTATGGCTACACCTTC.